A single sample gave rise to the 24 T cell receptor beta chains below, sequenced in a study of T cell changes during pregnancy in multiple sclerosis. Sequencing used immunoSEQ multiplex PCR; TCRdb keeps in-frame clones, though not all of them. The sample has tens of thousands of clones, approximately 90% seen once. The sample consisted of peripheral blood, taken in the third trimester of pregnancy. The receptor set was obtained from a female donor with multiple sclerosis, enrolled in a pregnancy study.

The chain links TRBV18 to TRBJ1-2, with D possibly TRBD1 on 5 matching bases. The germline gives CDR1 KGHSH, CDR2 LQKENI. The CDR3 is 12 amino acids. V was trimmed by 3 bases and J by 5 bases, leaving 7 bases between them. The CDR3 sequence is CASSPGGYGYTF. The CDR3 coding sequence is TGTGCCAGCTCACCGGGGGGGTATGGCTACACCTTC.

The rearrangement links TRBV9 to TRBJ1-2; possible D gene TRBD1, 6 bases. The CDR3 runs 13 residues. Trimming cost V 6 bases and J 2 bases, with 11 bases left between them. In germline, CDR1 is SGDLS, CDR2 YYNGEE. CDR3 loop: CASTPGQNYGYTF. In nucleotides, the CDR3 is TGTGCCAGCACCCCCGGACAGAACTATGGCTACACCTTC.

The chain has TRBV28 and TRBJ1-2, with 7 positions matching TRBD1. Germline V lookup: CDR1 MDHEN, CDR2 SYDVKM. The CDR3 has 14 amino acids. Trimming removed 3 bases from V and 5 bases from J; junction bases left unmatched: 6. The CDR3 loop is CASSLGAGGYGYTF. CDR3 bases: TGTGCCAGCAGTTTGGGGGCAGGGGGGTATGGCTACACCTTC.

CDR3 region: CASSQDPAGVGVYEQFF. The DNA of the CDR3 is TGCGCCAGCAGCCAAGATCCCGCGGGAGTTGGTGTCTATGAGCAGTTCTTC. The gene calls are TRBV4-1 and TRBJ2-1; 7 positions agree with TRBD2. V shed 0 bases, J shed 8 bases, and the junction held 13 bases outside the gene matches. Germline V gene sequence: CDR1 MGHRA, CDR2 YSYEKL. The CDR3 covers 17 residues.

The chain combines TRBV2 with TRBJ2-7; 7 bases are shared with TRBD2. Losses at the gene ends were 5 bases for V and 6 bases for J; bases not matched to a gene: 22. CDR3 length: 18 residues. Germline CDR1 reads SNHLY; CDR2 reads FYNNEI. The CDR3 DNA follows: TGTGCCAGCAGTTCCCTTAGGAGCGGGGCAGGAGAAGCTTCCGAGCAGTACTTC. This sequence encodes CASSSLRSGAGEASEQYF.

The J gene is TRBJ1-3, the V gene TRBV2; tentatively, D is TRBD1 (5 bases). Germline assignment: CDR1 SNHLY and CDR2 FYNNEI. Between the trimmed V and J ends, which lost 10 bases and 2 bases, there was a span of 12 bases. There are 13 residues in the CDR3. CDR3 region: CATQQETGNTIYF. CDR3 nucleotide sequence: TGTGCCACCCAACAGGAAACTGGAAACACCATATATTTT.

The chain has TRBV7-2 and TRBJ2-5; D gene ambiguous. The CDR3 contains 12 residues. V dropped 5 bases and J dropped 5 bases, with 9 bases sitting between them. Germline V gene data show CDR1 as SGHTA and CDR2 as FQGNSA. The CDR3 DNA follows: TGTGCCAGCAGCCCAACTCGGGAGACCCAGTACTTC. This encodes CASSPTRETQYF.

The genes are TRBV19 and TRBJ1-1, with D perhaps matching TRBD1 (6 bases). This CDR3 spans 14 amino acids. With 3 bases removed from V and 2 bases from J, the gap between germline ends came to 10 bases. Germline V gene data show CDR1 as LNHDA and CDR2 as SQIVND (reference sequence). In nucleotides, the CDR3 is TGTGCCAGTAGTATCCTGACAGGTAACACTGAAGCTTTCTTT. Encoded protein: CASSILTGNTEAFF.

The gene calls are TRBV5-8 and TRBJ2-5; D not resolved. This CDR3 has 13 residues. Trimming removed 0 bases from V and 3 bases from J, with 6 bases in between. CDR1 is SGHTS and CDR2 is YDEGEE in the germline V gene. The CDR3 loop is CASSLGRKETQYF. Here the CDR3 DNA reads TGTGCCAGCAGCTTGGGGAGAAAAGAGACCCAGTACTTC.

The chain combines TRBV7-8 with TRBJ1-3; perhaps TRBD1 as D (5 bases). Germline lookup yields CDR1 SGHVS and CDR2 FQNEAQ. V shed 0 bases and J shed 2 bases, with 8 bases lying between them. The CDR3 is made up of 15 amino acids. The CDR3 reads CASSLASRAGNTIYF. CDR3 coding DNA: TGTGCCAGCAGCTTAGCTTCCAGGGCTGGAAACACCATATATTTT.

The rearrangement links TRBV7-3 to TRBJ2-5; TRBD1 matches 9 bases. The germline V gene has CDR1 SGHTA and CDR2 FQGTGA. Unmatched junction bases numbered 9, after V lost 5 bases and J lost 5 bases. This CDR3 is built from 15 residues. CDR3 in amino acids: CASSPGTGLGETQYF. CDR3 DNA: TGTGCCAGCAGCCCCGGGACAGGGTTAGGGGAGACCCAGTACTTC.

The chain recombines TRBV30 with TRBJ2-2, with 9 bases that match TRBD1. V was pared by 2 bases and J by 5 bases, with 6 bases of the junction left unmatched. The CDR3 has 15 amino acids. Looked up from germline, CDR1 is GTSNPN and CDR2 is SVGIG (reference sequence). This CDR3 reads CAWSRGTGITGELFF. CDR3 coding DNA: TGTGCCTGGAGTAGGGGGACAGGGATAACCGGGGAGCTGTTTTTT.

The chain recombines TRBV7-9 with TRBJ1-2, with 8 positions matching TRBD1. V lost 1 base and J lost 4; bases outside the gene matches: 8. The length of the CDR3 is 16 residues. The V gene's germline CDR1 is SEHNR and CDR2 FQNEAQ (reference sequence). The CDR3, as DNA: TGTGCCAGCAGCTTAGGGTCGCAGGGGGCGGTCTATGGCTACACCTTC. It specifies CASSLGSQGAVYGYTF.

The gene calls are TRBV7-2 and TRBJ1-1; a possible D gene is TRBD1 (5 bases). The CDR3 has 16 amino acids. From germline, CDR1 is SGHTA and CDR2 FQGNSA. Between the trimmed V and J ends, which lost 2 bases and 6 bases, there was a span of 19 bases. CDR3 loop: CASSLFGGRAPPEAFF. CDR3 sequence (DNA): TGTGCCAGCAGCTTATTTGGTGGCAGGGCCCCTCCTGAAGCTTTCTTT.

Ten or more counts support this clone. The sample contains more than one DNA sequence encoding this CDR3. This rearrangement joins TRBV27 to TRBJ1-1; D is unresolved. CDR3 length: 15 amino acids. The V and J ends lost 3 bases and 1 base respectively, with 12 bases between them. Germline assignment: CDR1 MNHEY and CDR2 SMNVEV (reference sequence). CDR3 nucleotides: TGTGCCAGCAGTTTGAGGTCCCGGGGGAACACTGAAGCTTTCTTT. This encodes CASSLRSRGNTEAFF.

The CDR3 is CASSEQGTGVTEAFF. In nucleotides, the CDR3 is TGTGCCAGCAGTGAACAGGGGACAGGGGTAACTGAAGCTTTCTTT. The chain uses TRBV6-1 and TRBJ1-1; 10 nucleotides match TRBD1. Losses at the gene ends were 2 bases for V and 5 bases for J; bases not matched to a gene: 5. From germline, CDR1 is MNHNS and CDR2 SASEGT. This CDR3 region has 15 residues.

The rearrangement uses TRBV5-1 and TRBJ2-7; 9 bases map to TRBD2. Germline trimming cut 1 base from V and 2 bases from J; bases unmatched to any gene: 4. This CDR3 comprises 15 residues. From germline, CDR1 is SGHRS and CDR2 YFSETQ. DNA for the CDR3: TGCGCCAGCAGCTTGTTGTCTAGCGGGGCCTACGAGCAGTACTTC. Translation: CASSLLSSGAYEQYF.

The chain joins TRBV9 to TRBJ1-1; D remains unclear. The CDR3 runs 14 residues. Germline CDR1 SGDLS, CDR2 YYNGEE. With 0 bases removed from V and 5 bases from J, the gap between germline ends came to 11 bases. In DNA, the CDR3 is TGTGCCAGCAGCGTAGCTGGCGGGGTTACTGAAGCTTTCTTT. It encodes CASSVAGGVTEAFF.

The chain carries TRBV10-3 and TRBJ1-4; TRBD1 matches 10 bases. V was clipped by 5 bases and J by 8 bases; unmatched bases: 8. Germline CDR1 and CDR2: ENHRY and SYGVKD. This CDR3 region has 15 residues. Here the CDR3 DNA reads TGTGCCATCAGTTCCCGGGACAGGGGCAGGGAAAAACTGTTTTTT. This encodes CAISSRDRGREKLFF.

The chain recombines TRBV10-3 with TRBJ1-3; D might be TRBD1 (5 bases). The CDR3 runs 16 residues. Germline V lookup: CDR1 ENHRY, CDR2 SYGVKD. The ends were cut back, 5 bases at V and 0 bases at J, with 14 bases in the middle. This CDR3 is CAISREGPHSGNTIYF. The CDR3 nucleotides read TGTGCCATCAGTCGGGAGGGACCGCACTCTGGAAACACCATATATTTT.

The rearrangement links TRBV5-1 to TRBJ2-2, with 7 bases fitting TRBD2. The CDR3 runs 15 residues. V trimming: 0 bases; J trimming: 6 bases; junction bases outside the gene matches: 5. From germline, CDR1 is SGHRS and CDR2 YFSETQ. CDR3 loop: CASSLAPRGAGELFF. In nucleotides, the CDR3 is TGCGCCAGCAGCTTGGCCCCCCGGGGGGCCGGGGAGCTGTTTTTT. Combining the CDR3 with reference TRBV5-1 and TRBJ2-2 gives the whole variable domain KAGVTQTPRYLIKTRGQQVTLSCSPISGHRSVSWYQQTPGQGLQFLFEYFSETQRNKGNFPGRFSGRQFSNSRSEMNVSTLELGDSALYLCASSLAPRGAGELFFGEGSRLTVL.

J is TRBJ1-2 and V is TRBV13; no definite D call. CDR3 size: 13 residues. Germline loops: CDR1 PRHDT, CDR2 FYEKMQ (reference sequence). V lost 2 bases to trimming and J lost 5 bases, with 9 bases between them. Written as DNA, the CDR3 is TGTGCCAGCAGCTTATCTGCGGGATATGGCTACACCTTC. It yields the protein CASSLSAGYGYTF.

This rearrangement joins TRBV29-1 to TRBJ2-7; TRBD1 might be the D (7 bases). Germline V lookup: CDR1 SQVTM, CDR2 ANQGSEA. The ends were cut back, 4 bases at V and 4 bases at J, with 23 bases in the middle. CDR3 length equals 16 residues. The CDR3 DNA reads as TGCAGCGTTGCAGATTTCGGCGGGACAGATCCTTACGAGCAGTACTTC. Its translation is CSVADFGGTDPYEQYF.

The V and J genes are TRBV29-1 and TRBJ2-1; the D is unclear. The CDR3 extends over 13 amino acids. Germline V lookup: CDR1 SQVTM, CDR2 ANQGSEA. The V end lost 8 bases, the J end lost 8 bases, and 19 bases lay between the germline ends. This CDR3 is CSTHFPSFYEQFF. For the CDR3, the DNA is TGCAGCACCCACTTCCCTAGTTTCTATGAGCAGTTCTTC.